This T cell receptor beta chain originates from a study of post-analysis software for immune sequencing data (dated by TCRdb to 2014 to 2015). Background on the whole study: The recorded disease courses included relapsing-remitting, secondary progressive and progressive-relapsing multiple sclerosis, and some patients had no subtype annotation. A subset of samples was prepared in parallel using single-end sample barcoding, then pooled and co-amplified after Illumina adapter ligation. The patient repertoires were compared against fewer than twelve previously published healthy control repertoires obtained from donors aged 6 to 25 years. Overall study outcomes, separate from this receptor: Compared with controls, multiple sclerosis patients had significantly lower normalized Chao1 diversity, a finding suggesting substantial peripheral T-cell clonal expansion. Roughly 5 TRBV segments, including TRBV5-6, TRBV5-1 and TRBV20-1, were significantly more frequent in patients than controls. The multiple sclerosis patient group was slightly younger than the control group. Direct clustering with F measure showed strong co-clustering of samples prepared in the same batch, prompting a batch-effect correction.

Library prep was done by PCR. The sample was run on an Illumina HiSeq 2500. To reduce PCR and sequencing biases, unique molecular identifiers were incorporated into the TCR beta cDNA libraries. Per 1 to 10 million input T cells, around 500,000 cDNA molecules were obtained, such that each molecule approximated one T cell. The same protocol used for the earlier healthy control dataset was applied to prepare and sequence the patient libraries. Samples belonging to the same batch were prepared together, multiplexed and sequenced on a shared HiSeq lane. The published analysis was carried out like this. Raw barcoded reads were processed with MIGEC, discarding single-read molecular identifier groups before consensus assembly and CDR3 extraction. Clonotype tables were post-analysed with VDJtools, and diversity was normalized by down-sampling all datasets to the smallest sample size. In repertoire overlap clustering, CDR3 amino acid sequences, but not nucleotide sequences, were matched to correct batch-related cross-sample contamination. TCRdb cleaned the public reads at Q25 with fastp, built clones with MiXCR and kept in-frame beta chains. All rows with the same CDR3 protein become a single entry with the most common DNA and genes. Here the V and J calls rest on TCRdb's processing, not on the authors' analysis. Here the sample has hundreds of thousands of distinct CDR3 sequences; approximately 59% occur a single time. Clones ranked in the top ten supply 11% of the sample.

CDR1 and CDR2 (LGHNA, YSLEER) derive from the germline V gene. Trimming costs V 4 bases and J 2 bases, and their ends lie 11 bases apart. The CDR3 covers 14 residues, taking in both the cysteine and the phenylalanine. Only the CDR3 region is kept as DNA, spanning 42 bases read in frame from base 1. TCR beta repertoires were profiled from peripheral blood of 13 young patients with multiple sclerosis to demonstrate the VDJtools post-analysis software. Multiple sclerosis patients were children and adolescents aged about 6 to 15 years. On this clonotype: The antigen it recognizes is unknown. Base-call qualities are not available, and no considerably larger clone is one nucleotide away.

Sequencing was performed on blood. This receptor was taken from a girl aged 2 to 9 with multiple sclerosis. This receptor chain uses TRBV4-3 and TRBJ1-2, with TRBD1 as a weak D call on 6 bases. The DNA sequence follows: TGCGCCAGCAGCCGGAATCAGGGGAACTATGGCTACACCTTC. This is translated as CASSRNQGNYGYTF.